The 7 T cell receptor beta chains presented below share a single source sample, sequenced in a study of blood T cell repertoires in COVID-19. Sequencing was performed with immunoSEQ multiplex PCR; in TCRdb, only in-frame clones are kept and a portion is missing. The sample lists some 45,000 clones, approximately 80% occurring once. Input material: peripheral blood. The receptors here all came from a woman aged 55 to 70 with acute or convalescent COVID-19.

The CDR3 nucleotides read TGTGCCTCGACAGGGATCGGCGGGGAGCTGTTTTTT. Encoded protein: CASTGIGGELFF. The rearrangement links TRBV30 to TRBJ2-2; 7 nucleotides line up with TRBD1. The CDR3 spans 12 residues. Losses at the gene ends were 7 bases for V and 7 bases for J; bases not matched to a gene: 6. The germline gives CDR1 GTSNPN, CDR2 SVGIG (reference sequence).

This chain links TRBV19 with TRBJ1-1; 8 bases are a match to TRBD1. The trim removed 6 bases at V and 2 bases at J, leaving 2 bases unmatched. Germline V gene data show CDR1 as LNHDA and CDR2 as SQIVND (reference sequence). This CDR3 comprises 13 residues. CDR3 in DNA: TGTGCCAGTAGGGACAGGGTAAACACTGAAGCTTTCTTT. Its protein is CASRDRVNTEAFF.

V and J are TRBV20-1 and TRBJ2-7; D possibly corresponds to TRBD1 (6 bases). V gave up 5 bases and J gave up 4 bases, with 6 bases separating them. This CDR3 has 10 amino acids. CDR1 is DFQATT and CDR2 is SNEGSKA in the germline V gene (reference sequence). CDR3 in DNA: TGCAGTGCTGGACAGTACGAGCAGTACTTC. Translated, it gives CSAGQYEQYF.

The rearrangement links TRBV6-2 or TRBV6-3 to TRBJ1-1; D remains ambiguous. This CDR3 is built from 12 residues. V was pared by 2 bases and J by 4 bases, with 5 bases between. CDR1 and CDR2 (germline): MNHEY, SVGEGT. DNA for the CDR3: TGTGCCAGCAGTTACGAGGGCACTGAAGCTTTCTTT. Its protein is CASSYEGTEAFF.

The chain has TRBV6-5 and TRBJ1-1; 9 bases are a match to TRBD1. The CDR3 has 15 residues. Per the germline V gene, CDR1 is MNHEY and CDR2 is SVGAGI. The ends lost 4 bases at V and 3 bases at J; junction bases unmatched: 6. DNA of the CDR3: TGTGCCAGCAGTTTACAGGGGGCGCTTGACACTGAAGCTTTCTTT. It translates to CASSLQGALDTEAFF.

The chain is built from TRBV19 and TRBJ1-5, with no clear D. CDR3 length equals 12 residues. The V gene's germline CDR1 is LNHDA and CDR2 SQIVND (reference sequence). Deletions cut 4 bases from V and 7 bases from J, with 8 bases between. The CDR3 region has the DNA TGTGCCAGTAGTACGGGGTTCCAGCCCCAGCATTTT. As protein: CASSTGFQPQHF.

The V call is TRBV6-6, the J call TRBJ1-1, with D uncertain. This CDR3 comprises 12 residues. In germline, CDR1 is MNHNY, CDR2 SVGAGI (reference sequence). Trimming pared 11 bases from V and 0 bases from J, leaving 10 bases between. Here the CDR3 reads CASREVNTEAFF. DNA for the CDR3: TGTGCCTCCCGAGAGGTGAACACTGAAGCTTTCTTT.